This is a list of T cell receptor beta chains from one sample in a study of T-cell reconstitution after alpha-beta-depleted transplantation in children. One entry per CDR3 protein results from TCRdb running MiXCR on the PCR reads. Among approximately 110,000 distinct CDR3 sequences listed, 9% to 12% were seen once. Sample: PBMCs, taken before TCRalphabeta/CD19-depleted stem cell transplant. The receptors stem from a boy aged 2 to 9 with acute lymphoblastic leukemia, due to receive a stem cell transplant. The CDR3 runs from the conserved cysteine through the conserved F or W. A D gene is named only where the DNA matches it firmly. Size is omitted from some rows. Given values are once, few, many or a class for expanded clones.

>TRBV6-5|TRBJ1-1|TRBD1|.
CASRWGGQTRSTEAFF
TGTGCCAGCCGGTGGGGGGGACAGACGCGGAGCACTGAAGCTTTCTTT
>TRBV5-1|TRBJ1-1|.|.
CASSRSGGDTEAFF
TGCGCCAGCAGTAGGTCTGGGGGCGACACTGAAGCTTTCTTT
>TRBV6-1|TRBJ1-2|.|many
CASSETQNYGYTF
TGTGCCAGCAGTGAAACACAGAACTATGGCTACACCTTC
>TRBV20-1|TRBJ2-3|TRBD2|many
CSAPRAGGADTQYF
TGCAGTGCTCCCCGAGCGGGAGGGGCAGATACGCAGTATTTT
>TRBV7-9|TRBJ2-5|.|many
CASSLETSQETQYF
TGTGCCAGCAGCTTGGAGACTAGCCAAGAGACCCAGTACTTC
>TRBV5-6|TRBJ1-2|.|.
CASSPPHRDGYTF
TGTGCCAGCAGCCCCCCCCACAGGGATGGCTACACCTTC
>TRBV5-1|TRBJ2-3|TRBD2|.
CASSSPTSGRAGTDTQYF
TGCGCCAGCAGCTCCCCAACTAGCGGGAGGGCCGGGACAGATACGCAGTATTTT
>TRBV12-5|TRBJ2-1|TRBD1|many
CASGPETGAAYNEQFF
TGTGCTAGTGGTCCGGAGACAGGGGCAGCCTACAATGAGCAGTTCTTC
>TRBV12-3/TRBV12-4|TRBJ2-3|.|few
CATGQYTDTQYF
TGTGCCACCGGACAGTACACAGATACGCAGTATTTT
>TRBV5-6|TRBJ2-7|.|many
CASSLGQPPLYEQYF
TGTGCCAGCAGCTTGGGTCAGCCACCTCTCTACGAGCAGTACTTC
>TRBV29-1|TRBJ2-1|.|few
CSAQGSASEQFF
TGCAGCGCCCAGGGATCAGCCAGTGAGCAGTTCTTC
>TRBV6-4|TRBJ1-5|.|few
CASRVRANQPQHF
TGTGCCAGCAGAGTGAGGGCCAATCAGCCCCAGCATTTT
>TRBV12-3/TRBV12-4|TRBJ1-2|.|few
CASDLSGGPNYGYTF
TGTGCCAGCGACCTCTCGGGGGGGCCTAACTATGGCTACACCTTC
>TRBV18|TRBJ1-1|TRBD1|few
CASSGRQGGTEAFF
TGTGCCAGCTCAGGAAGACAGGGTGGCACTGAAGCTTTCTTT
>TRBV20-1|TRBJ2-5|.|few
CSARRTGANQETQYF
TGCAGTGCTAGAAGAACCGGGGCCAACCAAGAGACCCAGTACTTC
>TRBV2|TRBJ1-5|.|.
CASKASYSNQPQHF
TGTGCCAGCAAGGCCAGCTATAGCAATCAGCCCCAGCATTTT
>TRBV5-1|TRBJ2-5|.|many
CASSLAYKETQYF
TGCGCCAGCAGCTTGGCGTACAAAGAGACCCAGTACTTC
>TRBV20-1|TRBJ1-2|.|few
CSARSGQDFYGYTF
TGCAGTGCTAGATCAGGACAAGATTTCTATGGCTACACCTTC
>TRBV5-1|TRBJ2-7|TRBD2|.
CASTRTSGSSYEQYF
TGCGCCAGCACGAGGACTAGCGGGAGCTCCTACGAGCAGTACTTC
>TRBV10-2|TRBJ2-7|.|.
CATQWTGYEQYF
TGCGCCACCCAATGGACGGGGTACGAGCAGTACTTC
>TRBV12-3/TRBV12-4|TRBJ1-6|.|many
CASSLGEVLNSPLHF
TGTGCCAGCAGTTTAGGGGAGGTCCTTAATTCACCCCTCCACTTT
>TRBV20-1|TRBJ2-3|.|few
CSARDGPRGTDTQYF
TGCAGTGCTAGAGATGGGCCCAGGGGCACAGATACGCAGTATTTT
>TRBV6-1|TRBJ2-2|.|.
CASQQGNTGELFF
TGTGCCAGCCAACAGGGGAACACCGGGGAGCTGTTTTTT
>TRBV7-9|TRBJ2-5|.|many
CASSSHAGETQYF
TGTGCCAGCAGCTCCCATGCGGGGGAGACCCAGTACTTC
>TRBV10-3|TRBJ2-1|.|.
CAITQDFPYNEQFF
TGTGCCATCACCCAGGACTTTCCCTACAATGAGCAGTTCTTC
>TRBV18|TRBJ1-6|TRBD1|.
CASSPRRQGAWNNSPLHF
TGTGCCAGCTCACCGCGAAGACAGGGGGCATGGAATAATTCACCCCTCCACTTT
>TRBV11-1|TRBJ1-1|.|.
CASSPSGGYTEAFF
TGTGCCAGCAGCCCTTCAGGAGGGTACACTGAAGCTTTCTTT
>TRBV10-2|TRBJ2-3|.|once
CASTEAAGFTDTQYF
TGCGCCAGCACGGAAGCGGCGGGGTTCACAGATACGCAGTATTTT
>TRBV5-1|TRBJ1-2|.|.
CASSLDPTNYGYTF
TGCGCCAGCAGCTTGGATCCCACTAACTATGGCTACACCTTC
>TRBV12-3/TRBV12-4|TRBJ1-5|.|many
CASSQNSAQHF
TGTGCCAGCAGCCAAAATAGCGCCCAGCATTTT
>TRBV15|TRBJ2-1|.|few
CATSRDKRGPPRSLYNEQFF
TGTGCCACCAGCAGAGATAAACGGGGGCCTCCCCGTTCACTCTACAATGAGCAGTTCTTC
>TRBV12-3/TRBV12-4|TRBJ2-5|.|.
CARTPQGVGQRQSGETQYF
TGTGCCCGAACCCCTCAGGGTGTGGGGCAAAGACAGAGCGGAGAGACCCAGTACTTC